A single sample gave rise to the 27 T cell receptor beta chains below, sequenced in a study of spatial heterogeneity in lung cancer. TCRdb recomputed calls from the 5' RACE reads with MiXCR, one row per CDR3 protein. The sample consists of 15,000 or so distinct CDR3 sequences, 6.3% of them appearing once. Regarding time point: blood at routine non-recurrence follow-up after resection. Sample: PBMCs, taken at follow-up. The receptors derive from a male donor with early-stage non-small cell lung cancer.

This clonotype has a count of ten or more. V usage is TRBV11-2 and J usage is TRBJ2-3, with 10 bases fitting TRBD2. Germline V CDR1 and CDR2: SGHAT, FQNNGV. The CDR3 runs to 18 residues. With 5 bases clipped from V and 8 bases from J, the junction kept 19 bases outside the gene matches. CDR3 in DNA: TGTGCCAGCAGCCCAGCCTCTTTAGCGGGAGGCCCGAGGGTTACGCAGTATTTT. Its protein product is CASSPASLAGGPRVTQYF.

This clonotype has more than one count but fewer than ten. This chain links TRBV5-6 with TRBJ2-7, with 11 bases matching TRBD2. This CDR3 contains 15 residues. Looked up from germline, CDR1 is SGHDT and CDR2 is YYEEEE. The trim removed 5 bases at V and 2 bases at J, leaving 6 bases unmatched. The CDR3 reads CASRRTSGLPYEQYF. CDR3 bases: TGTGCCAGCAGACGGACTAGCGGGTTACCCTACGAGCAGTACTTC. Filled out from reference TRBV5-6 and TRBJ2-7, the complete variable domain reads DAGVTQSPTHLIKTRGQQVTLRCSPKSGHDTVSWYQQALGQGPQFIFQYYEEEERQRGNFPDRFSGHQFPNYSSELNVNALLLGDSALYLCASRRTSGLPYEQYFGPGTRLTVT.

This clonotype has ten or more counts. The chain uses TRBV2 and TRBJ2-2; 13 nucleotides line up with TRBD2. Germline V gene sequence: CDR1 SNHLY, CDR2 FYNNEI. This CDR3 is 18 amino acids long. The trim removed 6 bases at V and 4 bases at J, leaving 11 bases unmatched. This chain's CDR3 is CASSLIGLAGAFTGELFF. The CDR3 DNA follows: TGTGCCAGCAGCCTAATTGGACTAGCGGGGGCCTTCACCGGGGAGCTGTTTTTT.

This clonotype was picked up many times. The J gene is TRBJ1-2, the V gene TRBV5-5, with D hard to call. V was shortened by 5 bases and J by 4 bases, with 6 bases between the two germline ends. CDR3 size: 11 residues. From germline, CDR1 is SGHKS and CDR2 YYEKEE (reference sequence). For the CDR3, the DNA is TGTGCCAGCAGGGCCATCTATGGCTACACCTTC. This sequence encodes CASRAIYGYTF.

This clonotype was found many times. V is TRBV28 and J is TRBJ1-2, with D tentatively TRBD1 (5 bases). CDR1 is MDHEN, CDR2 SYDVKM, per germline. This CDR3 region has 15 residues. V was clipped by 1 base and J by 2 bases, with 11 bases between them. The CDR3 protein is CASSLYGGPNYGYTF. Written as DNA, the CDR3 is TGTGCCAGCAGTTTATACGGGGGACCCAACTATGGCTACACCTTC.

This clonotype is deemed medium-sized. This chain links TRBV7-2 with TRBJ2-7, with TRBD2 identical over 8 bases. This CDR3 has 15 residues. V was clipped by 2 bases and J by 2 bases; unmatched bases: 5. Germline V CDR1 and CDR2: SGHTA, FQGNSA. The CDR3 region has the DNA TGTGCCAGCAGCTTACGACTAGCGAATACCTACGAGCAGTACTTC. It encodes CASSLRLANTYEQYF.

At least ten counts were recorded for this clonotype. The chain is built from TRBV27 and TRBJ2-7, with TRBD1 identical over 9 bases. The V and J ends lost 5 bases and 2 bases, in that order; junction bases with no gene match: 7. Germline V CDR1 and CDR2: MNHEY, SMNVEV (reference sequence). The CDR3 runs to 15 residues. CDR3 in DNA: TGTGCCAGCAGTCGGGGACAGGGAGGCGCCTACGAGCAGTACTTC. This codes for CASSRGQGGAYEQYF.

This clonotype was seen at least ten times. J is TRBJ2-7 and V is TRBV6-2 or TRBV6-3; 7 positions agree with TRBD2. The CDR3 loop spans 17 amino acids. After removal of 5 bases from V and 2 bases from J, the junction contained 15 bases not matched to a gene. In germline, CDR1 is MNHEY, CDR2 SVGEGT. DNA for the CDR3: TGTGCCAGCAGTCCCGAAGGACTAGGGGCCTCTACCTACGAGCAGTACTTC. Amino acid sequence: CASSPEGLGASTYEQYF.

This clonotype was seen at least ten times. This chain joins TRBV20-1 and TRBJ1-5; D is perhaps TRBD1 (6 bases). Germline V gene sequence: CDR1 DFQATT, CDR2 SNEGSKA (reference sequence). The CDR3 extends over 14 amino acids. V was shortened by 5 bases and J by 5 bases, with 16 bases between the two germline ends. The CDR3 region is CSARPAGGDQPQHF. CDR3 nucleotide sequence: TGCAGTGCTCGTCCGGCCGGGGGCGATCAGCCCCAGCATTTT.

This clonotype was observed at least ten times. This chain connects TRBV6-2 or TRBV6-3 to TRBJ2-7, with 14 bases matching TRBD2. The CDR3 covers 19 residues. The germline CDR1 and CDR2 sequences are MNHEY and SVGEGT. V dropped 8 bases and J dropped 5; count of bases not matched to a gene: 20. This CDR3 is CASARQPGLAGVWLDEQYF. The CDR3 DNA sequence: TGTGCCAGCGCCCGGCAACCGGGACTAGCGGGAGTTTGGTTGGACGAGCAGTACTTC.

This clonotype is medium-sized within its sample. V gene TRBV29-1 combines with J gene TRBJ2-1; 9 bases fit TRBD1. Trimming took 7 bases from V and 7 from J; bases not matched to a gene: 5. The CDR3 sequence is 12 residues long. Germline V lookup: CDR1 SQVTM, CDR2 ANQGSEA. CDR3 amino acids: CSAGTGWNEQFF. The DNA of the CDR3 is TGCAGCGCTGGGACAGGGTGGAATGAGCAGTTCTTC.

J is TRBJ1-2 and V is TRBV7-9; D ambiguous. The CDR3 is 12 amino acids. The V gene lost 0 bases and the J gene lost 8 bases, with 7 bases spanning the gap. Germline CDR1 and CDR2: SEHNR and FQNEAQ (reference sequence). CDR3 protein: CASSLAERGYTF. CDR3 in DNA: TGTGCCAGCAGCTTAGCGGAACGGGGCTACACCTTC.

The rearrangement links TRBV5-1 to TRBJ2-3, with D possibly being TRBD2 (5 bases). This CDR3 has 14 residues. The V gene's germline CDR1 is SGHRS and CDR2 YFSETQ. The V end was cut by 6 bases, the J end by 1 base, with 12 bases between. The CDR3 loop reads CASMTSEGTDTQYF. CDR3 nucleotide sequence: TGCGCCAGCATGACATCGGAGGGCACAGATACGCAGTATTTT.

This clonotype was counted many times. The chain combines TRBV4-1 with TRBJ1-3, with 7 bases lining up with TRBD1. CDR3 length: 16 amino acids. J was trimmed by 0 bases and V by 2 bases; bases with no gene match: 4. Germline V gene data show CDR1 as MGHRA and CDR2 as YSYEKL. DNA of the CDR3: TGCGCCAGCAGCCAAACCCCAGGGGGCTCTGGAAACACCATATATTTT. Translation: CASSQTPGGSGNTIYF.

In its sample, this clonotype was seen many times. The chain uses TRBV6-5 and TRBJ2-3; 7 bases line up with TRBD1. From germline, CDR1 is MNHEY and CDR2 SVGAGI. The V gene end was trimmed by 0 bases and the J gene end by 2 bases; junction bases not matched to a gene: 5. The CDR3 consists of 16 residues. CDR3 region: CASSYSYGTATDTQYF. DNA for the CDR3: TGTGCCAGCAGTTACTCGTACGGGACAGCCACAGATACGCAGTATTTT.

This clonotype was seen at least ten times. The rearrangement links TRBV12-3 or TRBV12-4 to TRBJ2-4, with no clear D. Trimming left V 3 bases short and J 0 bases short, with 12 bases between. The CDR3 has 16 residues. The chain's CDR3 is CASSFSRQLAKNIQYF. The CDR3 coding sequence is TGTGCCAGCAGTTTCTCTAGACAACTAGCCAAAAACATTCAGTACTTC.

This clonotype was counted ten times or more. This CDR3 is CASSSYRGREKLFF. CDR3 DNA sequence: TGTGCCAGCAGCTCATACAGGGGGCGTGAAAAACTGTTTTTT. The chain couples TRBV7-2 to TRBJ1-4, with 9 bases fitting TRBD1. Germline V gives CDR1 SGHTA, CDR2 FQGNSA. CDR3 size: 14 residues. The V gene end was trimmed by 4 bases and the J gene end by 7 bases; junction bases not matched to a gene: 4.

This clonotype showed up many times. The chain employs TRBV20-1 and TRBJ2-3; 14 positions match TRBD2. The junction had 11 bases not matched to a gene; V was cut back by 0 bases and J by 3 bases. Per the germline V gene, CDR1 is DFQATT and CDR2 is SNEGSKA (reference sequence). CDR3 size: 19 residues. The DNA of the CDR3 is TGCAGTGCTAGAGATCGATTGACTAGCGGGAGGGCCGGGACAGATACGCAGTATTTT. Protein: CSARDRLTSGRAGTDTQYF.

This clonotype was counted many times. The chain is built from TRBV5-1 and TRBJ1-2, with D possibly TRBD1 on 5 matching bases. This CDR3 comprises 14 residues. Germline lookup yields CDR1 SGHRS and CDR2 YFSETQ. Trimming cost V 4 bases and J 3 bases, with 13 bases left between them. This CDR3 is CASSRDVDYYGYTF. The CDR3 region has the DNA TGCGCCAGCAGCCGGGACGTCGACTACTATGGCTACACCTTC.

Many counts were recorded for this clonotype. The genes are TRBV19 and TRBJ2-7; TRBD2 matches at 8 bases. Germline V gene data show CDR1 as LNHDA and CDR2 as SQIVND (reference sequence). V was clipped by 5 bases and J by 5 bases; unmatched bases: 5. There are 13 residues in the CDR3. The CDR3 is CASSPVGGDEQYF. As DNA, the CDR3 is TGTGCCAGTAGTCCGGTCGGGGGGGACGAGCAGTACTTC.

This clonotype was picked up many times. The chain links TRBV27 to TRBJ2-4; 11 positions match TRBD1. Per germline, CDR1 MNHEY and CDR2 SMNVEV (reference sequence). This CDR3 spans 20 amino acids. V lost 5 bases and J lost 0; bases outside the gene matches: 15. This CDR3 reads CASSPTSGTGGTLAKNIQYF. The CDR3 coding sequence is TGTGCCAGCAGTCCAACCTCGGGGACAGGGGGAACTCTAGCCAAAAACATTCAGTACTTC.

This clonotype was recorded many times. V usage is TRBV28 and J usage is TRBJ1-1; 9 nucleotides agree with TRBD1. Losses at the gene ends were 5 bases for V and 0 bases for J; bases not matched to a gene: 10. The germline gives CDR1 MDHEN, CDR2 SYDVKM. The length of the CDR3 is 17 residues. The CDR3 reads CASSPGQGRTMNTEAFF. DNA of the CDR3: TGTGCCAGCAGTCCGGGACAGGGAAGGACCATGAACACTGAAGCTTTCTTT.

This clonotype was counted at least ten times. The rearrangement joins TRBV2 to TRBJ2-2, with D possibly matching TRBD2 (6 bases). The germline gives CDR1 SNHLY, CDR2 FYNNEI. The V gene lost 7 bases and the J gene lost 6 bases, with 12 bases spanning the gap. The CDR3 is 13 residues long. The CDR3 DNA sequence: TGTGCCAGCACCCCCGGGGAGGCCGGGGAGCTGTTTTTT. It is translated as CASTPGEAGELFF.

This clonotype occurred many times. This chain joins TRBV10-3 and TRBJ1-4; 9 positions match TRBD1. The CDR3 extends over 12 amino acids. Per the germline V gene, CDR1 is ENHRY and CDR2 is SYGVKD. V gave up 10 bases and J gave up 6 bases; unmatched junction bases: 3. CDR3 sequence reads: CATRTGDEKLFF. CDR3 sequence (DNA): TGTGCCACCCGGACAGGGGATGAAAAACTGTTTTTT.

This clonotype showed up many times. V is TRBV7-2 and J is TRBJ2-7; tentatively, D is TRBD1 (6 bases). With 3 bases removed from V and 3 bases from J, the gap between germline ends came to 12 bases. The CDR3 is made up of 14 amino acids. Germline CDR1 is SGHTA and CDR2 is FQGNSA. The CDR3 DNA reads TGTGCCAGCAGCTTGCCGGGACACCGCTACGAGCAGTACTTC. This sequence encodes CASSLPGHRYEQYF.

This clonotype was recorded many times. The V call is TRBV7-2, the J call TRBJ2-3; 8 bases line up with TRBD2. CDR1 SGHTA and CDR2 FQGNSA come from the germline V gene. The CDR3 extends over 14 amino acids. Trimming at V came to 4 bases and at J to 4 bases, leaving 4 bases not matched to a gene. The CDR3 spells CASSSSGSADTQYF. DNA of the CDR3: TGTGCCAGCAGCTCGAGCGGGAGCGCAGATACGCAGTATTTT.

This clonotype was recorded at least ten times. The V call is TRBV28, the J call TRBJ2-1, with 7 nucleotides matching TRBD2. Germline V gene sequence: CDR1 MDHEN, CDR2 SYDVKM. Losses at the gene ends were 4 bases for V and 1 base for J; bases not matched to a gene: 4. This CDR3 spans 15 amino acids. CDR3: CASSSAGRSYNEQFF. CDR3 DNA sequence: TGTGCCAGCAGTTCAGCGGGAAGGTCCTACAATGAGCAGTTCTTC.